Shown below are 17 T cell receptor beta chains from a single sample sequenced in a study of blood T cell repertoires in COVID-19. The data were produced by immunoSEQ multiplex PCR, yet TCRdb's version contains in-frame clones alone and is incomplete. Among more than 250,000 clones listed, roughly 82% were seen once. The sample taken for sequencing was peripheral blood. The source is a woman in her fifties or sixties with acute or convalescent COVID-19.

The V call is TRBV5-1, the J call TRBJ2-1, with a possible D match to TRBD2 (6 bases). The germline gives CDR1 SGHRS, CDR2 YFSETQ. The CDR3 has 16 amino acids. Between the trimmed V and J ends, which lost 0 bases and 6 bases, there was a span of 16 bases. The CDR3 region has the DNA TGCGCCAGCAGCTTGGCGGGGACTGGGGGAGCCAATGAGCAGTTCTTC. Its protein is CASSLAGTGGANEQFF.

This chain joins TRBV7-2 and TRBJ2-7, with TRBD2 as a possible D gene (5 bases). Germline-derived CDR1 and CDR2 are SGHTA and FQGNSA. The V end lost 7 bases, the J end lost 0 bases, and 16 bases lay between the germline ends. CDR3 length: 15 amino acids. DNA of the CDR3: TGTGCCAGCACCTCTTCGGGATATTCCTCCTACGAGCAGTACTTC. This gives the protein CASTSSGYSSYEQYF.

The rearrangement links TRBV2 to TRBJ2-1; D gene ambiguous. There are 14 residues in the CDR3. With 2 bases removed from V and 7 bases from J, the gap between germline ends came to 12 bases. The germline V gene has CDR1 SNHLY and CDR2 FYNNEI. CDR3 DNA sequence: TGTGCCAGCAGTGAATTTGTATCCGGGAATGAGCAGTTCTTC. Amino acid sequence: CASSEFVSGNEQFF.

The rearrangement joins TRBV4-2 to TRBJ2-2; 7 bases line up with TRBD2. Unmatched junction bases numbered 9, after V lost 1 base and J lost 7 bases. This CDR3 comprises 16 residues. The germline V gene encodes CDR1 LGHNA and CDR2 YNFKEQ. The CDR3 sequence is CASSQVLRERGGELFF. As DNA, the CDR3 is TGTGCCAGCAGCCAAGTCTTGCGGGAGAGGGGCGGGGAGCTGTTTTTT.

The chain couples TRBV21-1 to TRBJ1-4; the table assigns TRBD1, which was not confirmed against the DNA. TRBV21-1 is flagged as a pseudogene. The CDR3 consists of 17 residues. CDR3 DNA: TGTGCCAGCAGCAAAAGGAGACAGAATGCAACTAATGAAAAACTGTTTTTT. Its protein is CASSKRRQNATNEKLFF.

This rearrangement joins TRBV27 to TRBJ2-7, with 8 bases aligning to TRBD1. The CDR3 contains 13 residues. CDR1 MNHEY and CDR2 SMNVEV come from the germline V gene (reference sequence). Trimming removed 7 bases from V and 5 bases from J; junction bases left unmatched: 7. The CDR3 loop is CASTDRGWHEQYF. For the CDR3, the DNA is TGTGCCAGCACCGACAGGGGATGGCACGAGCAGTACTTC.

V is TRBV7-2 and J is TRBJ1-3; D is possibly TRBD1 (5 bases). Germline CDR1 reads SGHTA; CDR2 reads FQGNSA. This CDR3 has 16 amino acids. Trimming took 3 bases from V and 0 from J, leaving 12 bases between them. CDR3 DNA: TGTGCCAGCAGCTTCGTACAGGCCCTCTCTGGAAACACCATATATTTT. Protein product: CASSFVQALSGNTIYF.

This clone was counted a single time. V and J are TRBV6-5 and TRBJ2-7, with 9 nucleotides matching TRBD2. Germline lookup yields CDR1 MNHEY and CDR2 SVGAGI. The CDR3 totals 15 residues. The J segment lost 0 bases and the V segment lost 5 bases, leaving 5 bases of the junction unmatched. This chain's CDR3 is CASSPGSGSSYEQYF. The CDR3 nucleotides are TGTGCCAGCAGTCCAGGTAGCGGGAGCTCCTACGAGCAGTACTTC.

This sequence joins TRBV27 and TRBJ2-3; maybe TRBD1 (6 bases). V lost 6 bases, J lost 0 bases, and 19 bases lay in between. This CDR3 region has 17 residues. CDR1 is MNHEY, CDR2 SMNVEV, per germline (reference sequence). The DNA for the CDR3 is TGTGCCAGCAGGCGAATACAGGGCTCCGGGAGCACAGATACGCAGTATTTT. Residues: CASRRIQGSGSTDTQYF.

The rearrangement joins TRBV18 to TRBJ2-5; TRBD1 matches at 8 bases. Germline values: CDR1 KGHSH, CDR2 LQKENI. Losses at the gene ends were 4 bases for V and 4 bases for J; bases not matched to a gene: 2. The length of the CDR3 is 13 residues. The CDR3 loop reads CASSLDRGETQYF. As DNA, the CDR3 is TGTGCCAGCTCACTCGACAGGGGAGAGACCCAGTACTTC. The variable domain in full, with the rest retrieved from reference TRBV18 and TRBJ2-5, is NAGVMQNPRHLVRRRGQEARLRCSPMKGHSHVYWYRQLPEEGLKFMVYLQKENIIDESGMPKERFSAEFPKEGPSILRIQQVVRGDSAAYFCASSLDRGETQYFGPGTRLLVL.

The gene calls are TRBV28 and TRBJ2-2; D may be TRBD1 (5 bases). Trimming pared 1 base from V and 4 bases from J, leaving 13 bases between. CDR1 MDHEN and CDR2 SYDVKM come from the germline V gene. The CDR3 extends over 16 amino acids. CDR3 bases: TGTGCCAGCAGTTTATTCCAGGGAAGGGGCACCGGGGAGCTGTTTTTT. This sequence encodes CASSLFQGRGTGELFF.

The V call is TRBV4-3, the J call TRBJ2-4; 10 bases align to TRBD1. V lost 4 bases and J lost 0; bases outside the gene matches: 12. CDR3 length equals 19 residues. CDR1 and CDR2 from the germline V gene are LGHNA and YSLEER. This CDR3 reads CASSLRAGTGEAAKNIQYF. CDR3 bases: TGCGCCAGCAGCCTACGGGCGGGGACAGGGGAGGCAGCCAAAAACATTCAGTACTTC.

The CDR3 DNA follows: TGTGCCAGCAGCTTTTCAGGGGCGGGGAACACTGAAGCTTTCTTT. Its protein is CASSFSGAGNTEAFF. The J gene is TRBJ1-1, the V gene TRBV7-6; TRBD1 is a possible D gene (6 bases). The CDR3 has 15 residues. The V gene's germline CDR1 is SGHVS and CDR2 FNYEAQ. Trimming removed 3 bases from V and 1 base from J, with 12 bases in between.

The chain uses TRBV9 and TRBJ2-3, with 7 positions matching TRBD2. CDR1 and CDR2 (germline): SGDLS, YYNGEE. The CDR3 extends over 16 amino acids. Germline trimming cut 0 bases from V and 2 bases from J; bases unmatched to any gene: 6. The CDR3 region is CASSVGRGLDTDTQYF. CDR3 nucleotides: TGTGCCAGCAGCGTAGGGCGGGGGTTAGACACAGATACGCAGTATTTT.

The chain has TRBV2 and TRBJ1-5; possibly TRBD1 for D (6 bases). The germline V and J ends were trimmed by 4 bases and 5 bases, with 15 bases remaining between them. Germline V CDR1 and CDR2: SNHLY, FYNNEI. The CDR3 has 15 residues. Here the CDR3 reads CASSGQQGSYQPQHF. In DNA form, the CDR3 reads TGTGCCAGCAGTGGTCAACAGGGAAGTTATCAGCCCCAGCATTTT.

This rearrangement joins TRBV10-3 to TRBJ2-3, with 14 bases fitting TRBD2. V shed 0 bases, J shed 6 bases, and the junction held 8 bases outside the gene matches. Germline CDR1 reads ENHRY; CDR2 reads SYGVKD. The length of the CDR3 is 18 residues. Here the CDR3 DNA reads TGTGCCATCAGTGAGTCGAGGGGGACTAGCGGGAGACGGGATACGCAGTATTTT. It encodes CAISESRGTSGRRDTQYF.

The V gene is TRBV6-5, the J gene TRBJ2-3; the D gene is possibly TRBD1 (5 bases). CDR3 size: 15 residues. The V and J ends lost 0 bases and 15 bases respectively, with 22 bases between them. Per the germline V gene, CDR1 is MNHEY and CDR2 is SVGAGI. CDR3 loop: CASSYSISSDTRRYF. Here the CDR3 DNA reads TGTGCCAGCAGTTACTCCATTAGCTCGGACACCCGACGATATTTT.